Reported below is one T cell receptor beta chain. The specificity of this receptor is unknown. The sample holds no much larger clone one base away, and base qualities are not on file. Trimming costs V 3 bases and J 1 base, and their ends lie 15 bases apart. In the germline V gene, CDR1 corresponds to LGHNA and CDR2 to YSLEER. Taken from cysteine to phenylalanine, the CDR3 has 16 residues. Solely the CDR3 DNA is kept, with 48 bases framed from the first base. The sample's time point label is to be understood as: cells obtained before transplantation from donor or recipient. CD3+CD4+ and CD3+CD8+ populations were FACS-sorted from unstimulated pre-transplant donor and recipient cells taken from spleen or lymph nodes. Library generation was performed with the immunoSEQ multiplex PCR assay. For most patients, genomic DNA was isolated with the Qiagen DNeasy Blood and Tissue Kit and shipped frozen to Adaptive Biotechnologies for TCR sequencing. Adaptive Biotechnologies carried out high-throughput TCR-beta CDR3 sequencing of genomic DNA for most patients. The original pipeline was this. TCR sequencing data for approximately 17 patients were retrieved from Adaptive's ImmunoSEQ software; a few other patients were processed with MiXCR and VDJtools. CD4 versus CD8 sorting errors were corrected by removing sequences found in both subsets at a frequency ratio below 5:1. CDR3 nucleotide sequences shared between donor and recipient were removed because their origin could not be assigned. To count as alloreactive, a clone needed at least 2-fold expansion over unstimulated cells and a minimum CFSE-low frequency of 0.002% (template counts) or 0.001% (read counts). Clones were considered mappable if detected in sequenced pre-transplant spleen, lymph node, or MLR CFSE-low populations of the donor or recipient. The cumulative frequency of alloreactive clones was calculated as a percentage of all sequences, weighted by copy number. TCRdb's version of the immuneACCESS table is confined to in-frame rearrangements and falls short of the full clone set. An unresolved V gene accounts for under half of the shortfall where checked; the remainder is of unknown origin. That table gives V, J and clone size, and the DNA gave D and trimming. The sample table lists under 90,000 clones, roughly 90% of them with a count of one. The ten largest make up roughly 4% of the sample.

This sample was included in a study of graft-versus-host responses after intestinal transplantation (TCRdb year 2021). Some background on the complete study: Multivisceral, liver-intestinal, or isolated intestinal transplants were received by the recipients. The cohort enrolled approximately 24 intestinal transplant recipients including one retransplant, and a few patients lacking pretransplant specimens were excluded. Donor T cell macrochimerism was defined as a peak of at least 4% donor T cells among recipient peripheral blood mononuclear cells. Every recipient was given anti-thymocyte globulin induction, followed by roughly 3 years of maintenance tacrolimus and steroids. Samples from a few later patients were sequenced in-house on an Illumina MiSeq with MiXCR processing rather than by the commercial service. Alloreactive clones were identified by sequencing pre-transplant mixed lymphocyte reaction products and comparing them with unstimulated pre-transplant donor and recipient T cells. After intestinal transplantation, graft-versus-host and host-versus-graft alloreactive T cell clones were followed in the graft, circulation and bone marrow using bulk TCR-beta CDR3 sequencing. Overall study outcomes, separate from this receptor: Early after transplant, declines in HvG clones were associated with peak levels of circulating GvH clones. GvH clones were found in recipient bone marrow, and some of the GvH clones appeared earlier in ileal mucosa or blood, which is consistent with an intestinal mucosal origin. Conclusions were limited by the relatively low number and heterogeneity of intestinal transplant patients. In the allografts of patients with donor T cell macrochimerism, GvH to HvG T cell clonal ratios were high.

The sequences come from unstimulated CD8+ T cells sorted from spleen or lymph node cells, collected before transplant. The sequence was obtained from a human donor who was the organ donor for an intestinal transplant. This sequence uses TRBV4-3 and TRBJ2-5; D gene: possibly TRBD1, on 5 matching bases. CDR3 loop: CASSQWTPEIQETQYF. The sequenced DNA is TGCGCCAGCAGCCAGTGGACACCGGAGATCCAAGAGACCCAGTACTTC.